This paragraph reports one T cell receptor beta chain. Its specificity is unknown. The sample originates from a study of cytomegalovirus exposure and HLA in healthy donors. For the study at large: The study's early data release held around 85 million unique TCRs from HLA-typed donors.

Vbeta (60) and Jbeta (13) primers were used in the PCR. TCRdb keeps only in-frame clones here, not all; method: immunoSEQ multiplex PCR. This table has 160,000 or so clones, roughly 84% appearing once. Study findings and constraints: Reportedly, cytomegalovirus status was diagnosed with high sensitivity and specificity. Equally common other TCR beta chains were less clonally expanded than HLA-associated ones, a later analysis found.

Input material: PBMCs. This receptor was obtained from a woman between 18 and 29 years old in good health and CMV-seronegative.

The CDR3 loop reads CASSWEARNTEAFF. The CDR3 DNA follows: TGTGCCAGCAGCTGGGAGGCCAGGAACACTGAAGCTTTCTTT. The chain is built from TRBV7-2 and TRBJ1-1; D gene ambiguous. Germline V gene sequence: CDR1 SGHTA, CDR2 FQGNSA. The CDR3 is made up of 14 amino acids. Trimming pared 4 bases from V and 1 base from J, leaving 10 bases between.